The 21 T cell receptor beta chains below all came from one sample that was sequenced in a study of cytomegalovirus exposure and HLA in healthy donors. Profiled with immunoSEQ multiplex PCR; TCRdb holds only in-frame clones, not every one. The data hold under 200,000 clones, with around nine tenths observed a single time. Sequenced input: PBMCs. The receptors come from a woman aged 18-29 years in good health and CMV-seronegative.

Regarding this clone: The same CDR3 is also encoded by other DNA sequences in this sample. The chain recombines TRBV5-1 with TRBJ1-2; TRBD1 might be the D (5 bases). The CDR3 extends over 15 amino acids. CDR1 and CDR2 (germline): SGHRS, YFSETQ. V shed 4 bases and J shed 2 bases, with 15 bases lying between them. The CDR3 protein is CASSPYGQGNYGYTF. CDR3 nucleotide sequence: TGCGCCAGCAGCCCTTACGGACAAGGCAACTATGGCTACACCTTC.

This rearrangement joins TRBV7-9 to TRBJ1-2; D call uncertain. The CDR3 loop spans 14 amino acids. V was shortened by 0 bases and J by 6 bases, with 11 bases between the two germline ends. Germline assignment: CDR1 SEHNR and CDR2 FQNEAQ (reference sequence). The CDR3 DNA follows: TGTGCCAGCAGCTTAGCGCCCGCAGATGATGGCTACACCTTC. It codes for CASSLAPADDGYTF.

The V gene is TRBV4-2, the J gene TRBJ1-1, with D perhaps TRBD1 (6 bases). The CDR3 extends over 15 amino acids. CDR1 is LGHNA and CDR2 is YNFKEQ in the germline V gene. V was pared by 4 bases and J by 0 bases, with 12 bases between. This CDR3 reads CASSPTGPLNTEAFF. In DNA, the CDR3 is TGTGCCAGCAGCCCTACAGGGCCCCTGAACACTGAAGCTTTCTTT.

The rearrangement uses TRBV29-1 and TRBJ1-2; tentative D call: TRBD1 (5 bases). The germline gives CDR1 SQVTM, CDR2 ANQGSEA. With 7 bases removed from V and 4 bases from J, the gap between germline ends came to 19 bases. CDR3 size: 14 residues. The CDR3 loop is CSATLGQGLYGYTF. In DNA form, the CDR3 reads TGCAGCGCCACCTTGGGTCAGGGCCTCTATGGCTACACCTTC.

V gene TRBV6-4 combines with J gene TRBJ2-1; possible D gene TRBD1, 6 bases. Germline CDR1 and CDR2: MRHNA and SNTAGT. The CDR3 extends over 15 amino acids. Trimming left V 8 bases short and J 0 bases short, with 14 bases between. The CDR3 coding sequence is TGTGCCAGCTCACCCCGGGACAACTCCTACAATGAGCAGTTCTTC. Translating gives CASSPRDNSYNEQFF.

This clone has only one observation. V is TRBV25-1 and J is TRBJ2-7; 9 bases are shared with TRBD2. The V segment lost 6 bases and the J segment 5 bases; nucleotides outside the gene matches: 8. The CDR3 has 14 residues. CDR1 and CDR2 (germline): MGHDK, SYGVNS. The CDR3 DNA reads as TGTGCCAGCAGCTACCTAGCGGGGACCCACGAGCAGTACTTC. Translated, it gives CASSYLAGTHEQYF.

The rearrangement joins TRBV19 to TRBJ2-2; TRBD1 agrees at 11 bases. In germline, CDR1 is LNHDA, CDR2 SQIVND (reference sequence). With V trimmed by 5 bases and J by 3 bases, 5 bases remained unmatched. The CDR3 length is 16 residues. DNA for the CDR3: TGTGCCAGTAGTGCCCGGACAGGGGGCCACACCGGGGAGCTGTTTTTT. It encodes CASSARTGGHTGELFF.

The genes are TRBV7-3 and TRBJ2-3, with a weak D call TRBD2 (6 bases). The V end was cut by 2 bases, the J end by 10 bases, with 7 bases between. Germline V gene lookup returns CDR1 SGHTA and CDR2 FQGTGA. The CDR3 is 11 residues long. The CDR3 protein is CASSLSGAQYF. The CDR3, as DNA: TGTGCCAGCAGCTTATCGGGGGCGCAGTATTTT.

This chain links TRBV19 with TRBJ1-4; the D is unclear. V shed 8 bases and J shed 0 bases, with 10 bases lying between them. CDR1 and CDR2 from the germline V gene are LNHDA and SQIVND (reference sequence). CDR3 length: 14 residues. DNA of the CDR3: TGTGCCAGTTCCCGACTTGCAACTAATGAAAAACTGTTTTTT. Its protein is CASSRLATNEKLFF.

CDR3 sequence reads: CASGGQGNTGELFF. CDR3 in DNA: TGTGCCAGCGGGGGACAGGGGAACACCGGGGAGCTGTTTTTT. This chain links TRBV6-5 with TRBJ2-2; 9 nucleotides match TRBD1. The CDR3 has 14 amino acids. Germline CDR1 is MNHEY and CDR2 is SVGAGI. The trim removed 8 bases at V and 1 base at J, leaving 2 bases unmatched.

The chain is built from TRBV6-1 and TRBJ2-7; D possibly corresponds to TRBD1 (5 bases). V dropped 7 bases and J dropped 1 base, with 14 bases sitting between them. The CDR3 length is 14 residues. CDR1 is MNHNS and CDR2 is SASEGT in the germline V gene. Written as DNA, the CDR3 is TGTGCCAGCAAGGGCAGGGCGCTATCCTACGAGCAGTACTTC. Protein product: CASKGRALSYEQYF.

This clone was seen just once. The V call is TRBV7-6, the J call TRBJ1-3; possibly TRBD1 for D (6 bases). V gave up 1 base and J gave up 0 bases, with 16 bases separating them. The CDR3 totals 18 residues. Germline V gene lookup returns CDR1 SGHVS and CDR2 FNYEAQ. The CDR3 DNA is TGTGCCAGCAGCTTAGAGGGTTGGGGGCCGGGCTCTGGAAACACCATATATTTT. It yields the protein CASSLEGWGPGSGNTIYF.

This clone appeared once. The chain is built from TRBV18 and TRBJ2-2, with TRBD1 as a possible D gene (6 bases). The CDR3 length is 15 residues. The germline gives CDR1 KGHSH, CDR2 LQKENI. V lost 1 base and J 5 bases, leaving 11 bases between the germline ends. The CDR3 nucleotides read TGTGCCAGCTCACCACGTTCAGGGGAAACCGGGGAGCTGTTTTTT. Its protein product is CASSPRSGETGELFF. Full variable domain (remainder filled in from reference TRBV18 and TRBJ2-2): NAGVMQNPRHLVRRRGQEARLRCSPMKGHSHVYWYRQLPEEGLKFMVYLQKENIIDESGMPKERFSAEFPKEGPSILRIQQVVRGDSAAYFCASSPRSGETGELFFGEGSRLTVL.

The chain has TRBV7-9 and TRBJ1-6; D gene ambiguous. This CDR3 region has 13 residues. V shed 2 bases and J shed 10 bases, with 9 bases lying between them. Germline V gene data show CDR1 as SEHNR and CDR2 as FQNEAQ (reference sequence). The CDR3 sequence: CASSLIRESPLHF. The CDR3 DNA reads as TGTGCCAGCAGCTTAATACGAGAGTCACCCCTCCACTTT.

The chain combines TRBV10-2 with TRBJ2-1, with a tentative D call TRBD1 (7 bases). V was trimmed by 1 base and J by 9 bases, leaving 13 bases between them. The CDR3 runs to 14 residues. Germline CDR1 WSHSY, CDR2 SAAADI. The CDR3 region has the DNA TGCGCCAGCAGTGAGTTTAACAGGGGAGGTGAGCAGTTCTTC. This sequence encodes CASSEFNRGGEQFF.

The chain recombines TRBV7-2 with TRBJ2-5, with D uncertain. The germline V gene encodes CDR1 SGHTA and CDR2 FQGNSA. This CDR3 has 13 residues. V was trimmed by 6 bases and J by 1 base, leaving 9 bases between them. CDR3 DNA: TGTGCCAGCAGTCCTTCTATCCAAGAGACCCAGTACTTC. Translation: CASSPSIQETQYF.

V and J are TRBV6-5 and TRBJ1-2; maybe TRBD1 (5 bases). Germline V gives CDR1 MNHEY, CDR2 SVGAGI. V dropped 0 bases and J dropped 6 bases, with 11 bases sitting between them. The CDR3 totals 14 residues. In nucleotides, the CDR3 is TGTGCCAGCAGTTACTCGGGCAGGGTCCATGGCTACACCTTC. Its translation is CASSYSGRVHGYTF.

The chain recombines TRBV5-4 with TRBJ2-1; TRBD2 is a possible D gene (6 bases). Germline lookup yields CDR1 SGHNT and CDR2 YYREEE (reference sequence). The V gene lost 4 bases and the J gene lost 0 bases, with 14 bases spanning the gap. CDR3 length: 16 amino acids. The CDR3: CASSGGGISSYNEQFF. In nucleotides, the CDR3 is TGTGCCAGCAGCGGAGGAGGGATTAGCTCCTACAATGAGCAGTTCTTC.

V is TRBV5-6 and J is TRBJ1-1; D gene unclear. Trimming removed 0 bases at V and 6 bases at J, with 6 bases between. This CDR3 has 12 amino acids. The germline V gene encodes CDR1 SGHDT and CDR2 YYEEEE. The CDR3 sequence: CASSLARSEAFF. The CDR3 bases are TGTGCCAGCAGCTTGGCCAGGTCTGAAGCTTTCTTT.

In regard to this clone: The germline gene is not matched at one end of the junction; a read error may be the cause. This rearrangement joins TRBV4-1 to TRBJ1-5; a weak D match, TRBD1 (5 bases). CDR1 is MGHRA and CDR2 is YSYEKL in the germline V gene. The CDR3 length is 14 residues. The CDR3 protein is CASSQDLEVPQGPF. In nucleotides, the CDR3 is TGCGCCAGCAGCCAAGATCTAGAGGTCCCGCAGGGTCCCTTT.

J is TRBJ1-2 and V is TRBV5-1, with 7 positions matching TRBD1. With V trimmed by 2 bases and J by 7 bases, 2 bases remained unmatched. This CDR3 has 12 residues. Germline CDR1 reads SGHRS; CDR2 reads YFSETQ. The CDR3 coding sequence is TGCGCCAGCAGCTTACACAGGGGTGGCTACACCTTC. This translates into CASSLHRGGYTF.